The rows below give T cell receptor beta chains drawn from one sample of a study of memory CD4+ T cells and cytomegalovirus serostatus. This table comes from immunoSEQ multiplex PCR, and its TCRdb copy is limited to in-frame clones, with some not included. The repertoire holds just over 25,000 clones, with about 80% as singletons. Sequencing was done on a sample of memory CD4+ T cells from blood. These receptors all stem from an adult in good health and CMV-seronegative. CDR3s leave out the opening cysteine and the closing phenylalanine or tryptophan.

>TRBV19|TRBJ1-1
ASIDRGMNTEAF
>TRBV5-4|TRBJ2-5
ASSWTLKETQY
>TRBV7-9|TRBJ1-1
ASSLMAGVAPEAF
>TRBV6-6|TRBJ2-1
ASTLNSGGNNEQF
>TRBV19|TRBJ1-2
ASRVPTAVYGYT
>TRBV2|TRBJ1-1
AGTRGNTEAF
>TRBV7-2|TRBJ1-1
ARIPELCRARDTEAF
>TRBV11-2|TRBJ2-7
ASSSGTPYEQY
>TRBV5-1|TRBJ1-3
AGALLGYPPSGNTIY
>TRBV7-2|TRBJ1-2
ASRVGTGSGYT
>TRBV21-1|TRBJ1-2
ASSKGIGKQPRGLTYGYT
>TRBV5-6|TRBJ2-3
ASSRVDTQY
>TRBV5-1|TRBJ2-7
ASSLLGQLTEQY
>TRBV6-1|TRBJ2-7
ASSGEVGTYEQY
>TRBV27|TRBJ1-2
ASRKTGADGYT
>TRBV7-8|TRBJ2-7
ASSSGLVYEQY
>TRBV2|TRBJ1-2
ASSTGTGNNYGYT
>TRBV4-2|TRBJ2-2
ASSQDALAGGPARSNTGELF
>TRBV10-3|TRBJ1-1
ATGGGANTEAF
>TRBV7-2|TRBJ1-1
ASSRDTNTEAF
>TRBV25-1|TRBJ1-5
ASSGKGWGEGNQPQH